This T cell receptor (beta chain) was documented in a study of T cell changes during pregnancy in multiple sclerosis. J was trimmed by 3 bases and V by 5 bases; bases with no gene match: 8. Germline values: CDR1 MNHEY, CDR2 SMNVEV (reference sequence). The CDR3 loop spans 15 amino acids. Clones were sequenced by immunoSEQ multiplex PCR, and TCRdb holds only the in-frame ones, with some missing. The table records 25,000 to 30,000 clones, around nine tenths of them present only once. The sequence derives from a female donor with multiple sclerosis, enrolled in a pregnancy study. The chain combines TRBV27 with TRBJ1-1; 8 bases map to TRBD1. The source was CD8+ T cells from peripheral blood mononuclear cells, collected before pregnancy. The DNA of the CDR3 is TGTGCCAGCAGTCCGTACAGGGGGGGCGACACTGAAGCTTTCTTT. It encodes CASSPYRGGDTEAFF.